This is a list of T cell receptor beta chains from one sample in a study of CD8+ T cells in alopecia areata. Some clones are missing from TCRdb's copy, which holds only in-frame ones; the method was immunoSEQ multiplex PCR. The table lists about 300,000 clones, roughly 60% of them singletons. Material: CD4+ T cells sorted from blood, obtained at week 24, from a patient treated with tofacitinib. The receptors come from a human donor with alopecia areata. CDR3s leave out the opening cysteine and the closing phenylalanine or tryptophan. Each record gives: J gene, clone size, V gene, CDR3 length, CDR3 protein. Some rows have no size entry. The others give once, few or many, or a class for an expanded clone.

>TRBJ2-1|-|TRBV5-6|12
ASRNGQGDYEQF
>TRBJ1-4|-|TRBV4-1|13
ASNAGTGRNEKLF
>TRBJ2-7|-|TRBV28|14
ASSFGGQGAGYEQY
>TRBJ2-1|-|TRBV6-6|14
ATSSPPGGGYNEQF
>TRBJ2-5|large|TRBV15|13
ATSRDRAYQETQY
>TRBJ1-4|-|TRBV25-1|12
ASSAGQGEEKLF
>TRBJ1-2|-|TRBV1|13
TSSQDLTVNYGYT
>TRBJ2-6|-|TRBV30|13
AWSRGGTGANVLT
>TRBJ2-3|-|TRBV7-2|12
ASSPNGFTDTQY
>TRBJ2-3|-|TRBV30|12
AWSVTGGPDTQY